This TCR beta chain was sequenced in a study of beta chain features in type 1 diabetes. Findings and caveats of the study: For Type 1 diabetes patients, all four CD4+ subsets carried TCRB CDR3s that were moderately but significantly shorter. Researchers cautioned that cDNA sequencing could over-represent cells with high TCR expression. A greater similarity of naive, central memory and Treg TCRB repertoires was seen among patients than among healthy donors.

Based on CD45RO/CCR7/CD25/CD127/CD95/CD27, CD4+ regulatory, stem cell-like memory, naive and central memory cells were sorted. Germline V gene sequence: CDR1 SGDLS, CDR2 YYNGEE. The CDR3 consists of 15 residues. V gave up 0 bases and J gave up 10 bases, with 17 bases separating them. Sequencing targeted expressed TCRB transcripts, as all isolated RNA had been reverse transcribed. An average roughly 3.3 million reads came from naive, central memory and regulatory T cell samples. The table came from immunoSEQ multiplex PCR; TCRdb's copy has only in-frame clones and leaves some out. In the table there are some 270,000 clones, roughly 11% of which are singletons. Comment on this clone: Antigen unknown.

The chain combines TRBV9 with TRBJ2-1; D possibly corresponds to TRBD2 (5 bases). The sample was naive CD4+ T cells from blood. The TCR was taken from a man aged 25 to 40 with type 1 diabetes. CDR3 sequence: CASSVVMGAGGEQFF. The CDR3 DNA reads TGTGCCAGCAGCGTAGTTATGGGAGCTGGTGGCGAGCAGTTCTTC.